The rows below give T cell receptor beta chains drawn from one sample of a study of blood T cell repertoires in COVID-19. Clones were read by immunoSEQ multiplex PCR, and TCRdb kept only the in-frame ones, dropping some. The sample gives some 250,000 clones, roughly 83% of which show up once; about 9.5% is in the top ten. Sequencing input: peripheral blood. These receptors originate from a woman aged 80 or over with acute or convalescent COVID-19. Both conserved end residues are part of each CDR3. A D gene is named only where the DNA matches it firmly. Part of the rows lack a size; the others show once, few, many or a class for expanded clones.

j_gene,v_gene,d_gene,abundance,CDR3nt,CDR3aa
TRBJ2-7,TRBV5-1,-,-,TGCGCCAGCAGCTCCGGGGGTGGGTGGACCTACGAGCAGTACTTC,CASSSGGGWTYEQYF
TRBJ2-5,TRBV27,TRBD2,-,TGTGCCAGCAGTTCCAGCGGGGGGTATGTGGAGACCCAGTACTTC,CASSSSGGYVETQYF
TRBJ2-7,TRBV4-2,TRBD1,-,TGTGCCAGCAGCCACCCGGGACAGGAGGGTTTCGAGCAGTACTTC,CASSHPGQEGFEQYF
TRBJ2-3,TRBV7-7,TRBD2,-,TGTGCTAGCAGCTTGCGACCACCACTAGCGGGGGGGCTTGTTACGCAGTATTTT,CASSLRPPLAGGLVTQYF
TRBJ1-2,TRBV7-9,-,-,TGTGCCAGCAGCCGCTCGGGGGGGGAGGCTAACTATGGCTACACCTTC,CASSRSGGEANYGYTF
TRBJ1-5,TRBV5-1,TRBD1,-,TGCGCCAGCAGCAGGGATGGAGTGGCAGGGGGTCAGCCCCAGCATTTT,CASSRDGVAGGQPQHF
TRBJ1-3,TRBV5-1,-,-,TGCGCCAGCAGCTTGGGGTCGGCTGGAAACACCATATATTTT,CASSLGSAGNTIYF
TRBJ2-1,TRBV30,-,-,TGTGCCTGGATCCTCGGTAAGGGGTACGGTGAGCAGTTCTTC,CAWILGKGYGEQFF
TRBJ1-6,TRBV15,TRBD1,-,TGTGCCACCAGCAGTGACAGGGTTTCACCCCTCCACTTT,CATSSDRVSPLHF
TRBJ2-3,TRBV7-3,-,-,TGTGCCAGCAGCTTTCGAGCGGGCACAGATACGCAGTATTTT,CASSFRAGTDTQYF
TRBJ2-7,TRBV5-8,TRBD2,once,TGTGCCAGCAGCTCGGGACTAGCGGGGGTCGGGAGCTCCTACGAGCAGTACTTC,CASSSGLAGVGSSYEQYF
TRBJ2-3,TRBV10-3,TRBD2,-,TGTGCCGCCAGCGGGGGGCCCACAGATACGCAGTATTTT,CAASGGPTDTQYF
TRBJ2-3,TRBV19,-,-,TGTGCCAGTAGACTAGAATGGGGCACAGATACGCAGTATTTT,CASRLEWGTDTQYF
TRBJ1-2,TRBV9,TRBD1,-,TGTGCCAGCAGCGCCGGGACAGGGGGCTATGGCTACACCTTC,CASSAGTGGYGYTF
TRBJ2-5,TRBV5-4,-,-,TGTGCCAGCAGCCCTCGGGGGTCCCAAGAGACCCAGTACTTC,CASSPRGSQETQYF
TRBJ2-5,TRBV5-1,TRBD1,-,TGCGCCAGCAGCTTGGCCGGACGGACAGGGGGGTTCGAAGAGACCCAGTACTTC,CASSLAGRTGGFEETQYF
TRBJ2-7,TRBV29-1,-,once,TGCAGCGTTAGGACAGTTGCCTACGAGCAGTACTTC,CSVRTVAYEQYF
TRBJ2-5,TRBV10-3,-,-,TGTGCCATCAGTGAGCCGACAGGACCTCTTTTCCAAGAGACCCAGTACTTC,CAISEPTGPLFQETQYF
TRBJ1-6,TRBV14,-,-,TGTGCCAGCAGCCGAATCCAAGGACAGAATTCACCCCTCCACTTT,CASSRIQGQNSPLHF
TRBJ2-7,TRBV3-1/TRBV3-2,-,-,TGTGCCAGCAGCACTATCTACGAGCAGTACTTC,CASSTIYEQYF
TRBJ1-6,TRBV18,-,-,TGTGCCAGCTCACCAACTGACAGCAATTCACCCCTCCACTTT,CASSPTDSNSPLHF
TRBJ1-4,TRBV30,-,-,TGTGCCTGGAGCTCAGGGGTGGGAGACGAAAAACTGTTTTTT,CAWSSGVGDEKLFF
TRBJ2-2,TRBV7-6,TRBD1,-,TGTGCCAGCAGCTTAGGAGGGGGCGTATTCGGGGAGCTGTTTTTT,CASSLGGGVFGELFF
TRBJ1-6,TRBV19,-,-,TGTGCCAGTAGTGAGGGGACAAGGCCTGGAAATTCACCCCTCCACTTT,CASSEGTRPGNSPLHF
TRBJ2-3,TRBV7-3,TRBD2,-,TGTGCCAGCAGCTTAATGGTGCGGGGGGGCCCAGATACGCAGTATTTT,CASSLMVRGGPDTQYF
TRBJ1-2,TRBV7-2,TRBD1,-,TGTGCCAGCAGCCCGTATTTCCCGGGACAGGGGCTCGGCTACACCTTC,CASSPYFPGQGLGYTF
TRBJ2-1,TRBV29-1,TRBD1,-,TGCAGCGTTGCCTCGGGACAGGGGCTCTACAATGAGCAGTTCTTC,CSVASGQGLYNEQFF
TRBJ2-2,TRBV12-5,-,-,TGTGCTAGTGGCTTGGGACAGAACACCGGGGAGCTGTTTTTT,CASGLGQNTGELFF
TRBJ2-7,TRBV28,-,-,TGTGCCAGCAGCCGAACAGGGGGGGACTACGAGCAGTACTTC,CASSRTGGDYEQYF
TRBJ1-2,TRBV3-1/TRBV3-2,-,-,TGTGCCAGCAGCCAAGGCTCAGCTGCGGGGTATGGCTACACCTTC,CASSQGSAAGYGYTF